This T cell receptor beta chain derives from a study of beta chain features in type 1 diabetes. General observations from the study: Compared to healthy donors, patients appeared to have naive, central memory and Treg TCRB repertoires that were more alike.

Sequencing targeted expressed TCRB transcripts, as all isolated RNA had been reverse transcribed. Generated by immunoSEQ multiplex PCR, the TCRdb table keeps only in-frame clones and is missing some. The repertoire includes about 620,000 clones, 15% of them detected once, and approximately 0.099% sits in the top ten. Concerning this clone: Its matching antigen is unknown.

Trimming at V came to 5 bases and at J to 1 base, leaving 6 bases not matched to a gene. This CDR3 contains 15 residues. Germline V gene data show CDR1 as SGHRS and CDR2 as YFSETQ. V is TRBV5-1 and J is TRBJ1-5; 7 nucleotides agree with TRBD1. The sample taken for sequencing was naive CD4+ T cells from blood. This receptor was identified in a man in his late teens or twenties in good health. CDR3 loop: CASRPTGLSNQPQHF. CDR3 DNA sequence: TGCGCCAGCAGGCCGACAGGGCTAAGCAATCAGCCCCAGCATTTT.